Reported below is one TCR beta chain. Its antigen is undetermined. The data are from a study of read filtering for tumor transcriptome and immune sequencing. Study at large: By R-ISS, stages I, II and III held approximately 8, 16 and 7 patients.

Every patient had bone marrow sampled while the disease was active. From approximately 430 ng of RNA, a library with molecular barcoded alpha/delta and beta/gamma adaptors was made. TCRdb redid the calling of the reads with MiXCR, one entry per CDR3 protein. Of around 420 distinct CDR3 sequences detected, roughly 80% appear once; the ten largest clones hold around a third. Study-wide findings and caveats: The CD138-negative fraction was mixed bone marrow immune cells, not pure T cells. In IR-seq, single-read clonotypes were about 80% of clonotypes but approximately 3.2% of reads.

CDR3 size: 11 residues. Germline V gives CDR1 DFQATT, CDR2 SNEGSKA (reference sequence). Trimming left V 6 bases short and J 8 bases short, with 13 bases between. The chain has TRBV20-1 and TRBJ1-2; TRBD1 might be the D (5 bases). The sequence was obtained from a donor aged 40 or over with multiple myeloma. This table probably holds off-target reads from a library built for another chain. The sequencing sample was made of a population of CD138-negative cells sorted from bone marrow. CDR3 loop: CSAIGGAGYTF. The CDR3 region has the DNA TGCAGTGCGATCGGAGGGGCCGGCTACACCTTC.